The entry that follows covers one T cell receptor (beta chain) sequence. This clone was detected only once. Its antigen remains unidentified. The sample holds no much larger clone one base away, and base qualities are not on file. CDR3 length: 15 amino acids, cysteine to phenylalanine. The only DNA kept is the CDR3, 45 bases in frame from the first base. CDR1 and CDR2 were assigned from the germline V gene as MNHEY and SVGAGI. V is cut by 7 bases and J by 2 bases, and the space between the germline ends is 17 bases. This specimen belongs to a study of T cell responses to AZD1222 COVID-19 vaccine (dated by TCRdb to the early 2020s). About the investigation overall: TCR sequencing covered 230 to 250 trial participants: 207 given two doses of AZD1222 and 26 given two doses of MenACWY control vaccine. Trial participants were enrolled by age into 18-55, 56-69 and 70-plus year subgroups, with 148, 28 and 57 TCR-sequenced participants respectively. Study-level results and caveats: The whole spike protein was spanned by vaccine-associated CD4 TCRs, and dominant responses were seen in regions 160-218 and 743-854. The 56-69-year group was small, and its depth increase did not reach significance, likely because of low power. After two AZD1222 doses, spike-specific TCR breadth and depth were significantly higher than at day 0 and than in MenACWY recipients. Because no day 14 peak-response samples were available, repertoires were characterized only after the peak T cell response. Reportedly, close to half of the unique spike-specific TCRs recognized epitopes lying outside the regions that are mutated in the B.1.351 and B.1.1.7 variants. Most participants were white British and females outnumbered males, and the authors suggested that clonal diversity may have been underestimated. Conclusions about previously exposed vaccinees are limited, since just six AZD1222 recipients were seropositive for SARS-CoV-2 at baseline.

Interpreted using the paper, the time point label stands for: about 28 days (+/-7) after the second vaccine dose. AZD1222 recipients given second doses at about 4 weeks or at about 12 weeks were pooled, since spike-specific TCR depth and breadth were not found to differ between the two schedules. Samples from vaccinated people were obtained from the UK trials COV001 and COV002, which included a single-blind randomized controlled phase 2/3 trial of AZD1222 (ChAdOx1 nCoV-19) in healthy adults. Trial participant PBMC samples were collected at day 0 and day 28 after the second dose for TCRbeta chain sequencing. The CDR3 regions of human TCRbeta chains were subjected to immunosequencing. The published analysis was carried out like this. Repertoire TCRs were matched against a reference library of SARS-CoV-2-specific TCRs generated with the MIRA antigen-specificity platform. Breadth was defined as the fraction of unique TCRs that were SARS-CoV-2-associated, and depth was defined as the fraction of total T cells that were SARS-CoV-2-associated. Using the MIRA data, every spike-specific TCR was mapped to the spike region that the TCR reacted to and assigned to either a CD4 or a CD8 class. Log10-transformed breadth and depth values were compared by one-way ANOVA with Sidak's multiple comparisons tests. Drawn from immuneACCESS, this table holds only the in-frame rearrangements with V and J called that TCRdb kept. Clones are partly lost; checked studies trace under half to an unresolved V gene and leave the rest unexplained. The V and J calls and clone size were taken over from that table, and D and trimming were inferred from the DNA. Within this sample are about 94,000 clones, with around 87% of them counted one time only. Together, the top ten hold roughly 12% of the sample.

The clonotype comes from an adult who received the AZD1222 COVID-19 vaccine. The receptor chain draws on TRBV6-5 and TRBJ1-2, and possibly TRBD1, on 6 matching bases. This material consisted of peripheral blood, taken 28 days after the second AZD1222 dose. CDR3 loop: CASKDRTATNYGYTF. The DNA sequence is given as TGTGCCAGCAAAGATCGGACAGCTACCAACTATGGCTACACCTTC.